Sequencing of this TCR beta chain was carried out in a study of T cell responses to AZD1222 COVID-19 vaccine. Study results and caveats: Targets within unmutated variant regions were reportedly found for nearly half of spike-specific TCRs. The sample set comprised mostly white British donors with more females, and clonal diversity was possibly underestimated. Baseline testing showed seropositivity in only a handful of AZD1222 recipients.

Clones were sequenced by immunoSEQ multiplex PCR, and TCRdb holds only the in-frame ones, with some missing. This table holds about 83,000 clones, roughly 88% found once. Note on this clone: The target antigen is unknown.

The source of this sequence is an adult in good health. The sample consisted of peripheral blood, taken on day 0 of MenACWY control vaccination.

The CDR3 coding sequence is TGTGCCAGCAGTTACTCCACCGCCTACGAGCAGTACTTC. It yields the protein CASSYSTAYEQYF. The chain recombines TRBV6-5 with TRBJ2-7, with unresolved D. Germline V gene lookup returns CDR1 MNHEY and CDR2 SVGAGI. The CDR3 runs to 13 residues. The V gene lost 0 bases and the J gene lost 2 bases, with 5 bases spanning the gap.